This T cell receptor beta chain was captured in a study of regulatory T cells in long-lasting Graves disease. Study-wide context: Less than 3 months of antithyroid drugs had been taken by newly diagnosed Graves' patients.

The CDR3 has 15 amino acids. The germline V gene encodes CDR1 SGHRS and CDR2 YFSETQ. Trimming at V came to 3 bases and at J to 13 bases, leaving 16 bases not matched to a gene. The TCR beta library used iRepertoire HTBI primers with Arm-PCR amplification of CDR3. TCRdb passed the multiplex PCR reads through MiXCR, listing each CDR3 protein once. The table lists some 340,000 distinct CDR3 sequences, about 12% of them singletons. Stated time point: newly diagnosed GD, antithyroid drugs for less than 3 months. With RNA extracted from PBMCs as input, the TCR library was made. Another study also made use of these data, one on T cells in Graves' hyperthyroidism and ophthalmopathy. As that report states: Thyroid ultrasound and orbital computed tomography, with clinical symptoms and serum thyroxine and TRAb, informed diagnoses.

The material was peripheral blood mononuclear cells (PBMCs), obtained at new diagnosis, from a patient treated with antithyroid drugs. The V gene is TRBV5-1, the J gene TRBJ2-3, with 8 nucleotides matching TRBD2. This sequence was found in a woman between 18 and 29 years old with Graves disease. CDR3 nucleotide sequence: TGCGCCAGCAGCTCCGGGTCGGGGGCTAGCGGGTCCAAGTATTTT. This codes for CASSSGSGASGSKYF.